This passage covers 8 T cell receptor beta chains from one sample sequenced in a study of regulatory T cells in long-lasting Graves disease. Arm-PCR with iRepertoire HTBI primers amplified the CDR3 regions for these TCR beta libraries. TCRdb itself ran the multiplex PCR reads through MiXCR, one entry per CDR3 protein. The data hold about 300,000 distinct CDR3 sequences, with 18% observed a single time. The time point denotes: newly diagnosed GD, antithyroid drugs for less than 3 months. Extracted RNA from PBMCs served as the source of the TCR library. The source was peripheral blood mononuclear cells (PBMCs), collected at new diagnosis, from a patient treated with antithyroid drugs. The receptors originated from a female donor with Graves disease.

On this clonotype itself: A far larger clone is just one base off, so this is likely a read error. This chain joins TRBV20-1 and TRBJ1-2; the match to TRBD2 covers 7 bases. With the DNA end fitting TRBJ2-1 better, the J assignment may be wrong. Per germline, CDR1 DFQATT and CDR2 SNEGSKA (reference sequence). CDR3 length: 13 amino acids. This CDR3 reads CSAIGSGVNEQFF. CDR3 nucleotides: TGCAGTGCTATTGGCAGCGGGGTAAACGAGCAGTTCTTC.

In its sample, this clonotype was seen a few times. This sequence joins TRBV5-1 and TRBJ2-1; 11 bases are shared with TRBD2. CDR3 length equals 17 residues. V lost 3 bases and J lost 8; bases outside the gene matches: 13. From germline, CDR1 is SGHRS and CDR2 YFSETQ. The CDR3 DNA follows: TGCGCCAGCAGCTCCGACCAGCTAGCGGGAGGCCACTATGAGCAGTTCTTC. It translates to CASSSDQLAGGHYEQFF.

V gene TRBV5-1 combines with J gene TRBJ2-5, with D unclear. CDR3 length: 14 residues. V was pared by 7 bases and J by 1 base, with 14 bases between. Germline CDR1 reads SGHRS; CDR2 reads YFSETQ. CDR3 residues: CASREPGTQETQYF. CDR3 nucleotide sequence: TGCGCCAGCCGAGAGCCCGGCACCCAAGAGACCCAGTACTTC.

This clonotype was seen at least ten times. The chain is built from TRBV6-4 and TRBJ1-1, with 11 bases matching TRBD1. Germline V gene lookup returns CDR1 MRHNA and CDR2 SNTAGT. The CDR3 spans 15 residues. V gave up 6 bases and J gave up 5 bases; unmatched junction bases: 8. The CDR3 region has the DNA TGTGCCAGCAGCCCGGACAGGGGGCGAAGGACTGAAGCTTTCTTT. Its translation: CASSPDRGRRTEAFF.

This clonotype was counted ten times or more. The CDR3 nucleotides are TGTGCCAGCAGTTCGGAACAGGGCGGCGGCTCACCCCTCCACTTT. Amino acid sequence: CASSSEQGGGSPLHF. The chain is built from TRBV27 and TRBJ1-6; D may be TRBD1 (6 bases). Germline V gene sequence: CDR1 MNHEY, CDR2 SMNVEV (reference sequence). There are 15 residues in the CDR3. Trimming shortened V by 4 bases and J by 10 bases, and 17 bases separated the two germline ends.

This clonotype was picked up a small number of times. V is TRBV19 and J is TRBJ2-7, with D maybe TRBD2 (7 bases). The V gene's germline CDR1 is LNHDA and CDR2 SQIVND (reference sequence). The V and J ends lost 6 bases and 3 bases respectively, with 15 bases between them. This CDR3 is 14 amino acids long. The CDR3 DNA sequence: TGTGCCAGTAGAAGTCGGGGGGCTAGCTACGAGCAGTACTTC. Protein product: CASRSRGASYEQYF.

The J gene is TRBJ2-1, the V gene TRBV6-1; 9 positions agree with TRBD1. With V trimmed by 7 bases and J by 8 bases, 9 bases remained unmatched. The CDR3 totals 14 residues. Looked up from germline, CDR1 is MNHNS and CDR2 is SASEGT. CDR3 residues: CASIGQGLSYEQFF. For the CDR3, the DNA is TGTGCCAGCATTGGACAGGGGTTGTCCTATGAGCAGTTCTTC.

The chain joins TRBV29-1 to TRBJ2-2; 7 bases fit TRBD1. CDR1 is SQVTM, CDR2 ANQGSEA, per germline. Trimming removed 0 bases from V and 6 bases from J; junction bases left unmatched: 10. This CDR3 comprises 16 residues. In DNA form, the CDR3 reads TGCAGCGTTGAAGATGAGAGGGGGCTGGGACCCGGGGAGCTGTTTTTT. Protein sequence: CSVEDERGLGPGELFF.